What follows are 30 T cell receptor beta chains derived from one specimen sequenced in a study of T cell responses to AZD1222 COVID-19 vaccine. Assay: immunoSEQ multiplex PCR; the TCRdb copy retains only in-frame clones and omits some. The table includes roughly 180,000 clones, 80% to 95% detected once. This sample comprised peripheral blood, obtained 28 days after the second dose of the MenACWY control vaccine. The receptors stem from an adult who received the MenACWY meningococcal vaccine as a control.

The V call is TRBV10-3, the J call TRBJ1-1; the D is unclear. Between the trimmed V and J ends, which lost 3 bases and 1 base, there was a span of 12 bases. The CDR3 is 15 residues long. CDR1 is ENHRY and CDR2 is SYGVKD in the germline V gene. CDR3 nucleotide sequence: TGTGCCATCAGTGACGGGCCCACACAGAACACTGAAGCTTTCTTT. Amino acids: CAISDGPTQNTEAFF.

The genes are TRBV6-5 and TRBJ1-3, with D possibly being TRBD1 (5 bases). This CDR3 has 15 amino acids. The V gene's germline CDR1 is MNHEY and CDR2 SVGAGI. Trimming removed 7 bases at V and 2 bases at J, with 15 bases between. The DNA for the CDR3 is TGTGCCAGCAATCCATCGACCAGGGCTGGAAACACCATATATTTT. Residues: CASNPSTRAGNTIYF.

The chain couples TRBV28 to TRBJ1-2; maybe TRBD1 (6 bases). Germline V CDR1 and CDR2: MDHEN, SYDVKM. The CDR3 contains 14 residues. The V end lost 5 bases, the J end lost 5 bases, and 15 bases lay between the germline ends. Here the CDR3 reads CASSPLRTAYGYTF. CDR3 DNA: TGTGCCAGCAGTCCTCTACGGACAGCTTATGGCTACACCTTC.

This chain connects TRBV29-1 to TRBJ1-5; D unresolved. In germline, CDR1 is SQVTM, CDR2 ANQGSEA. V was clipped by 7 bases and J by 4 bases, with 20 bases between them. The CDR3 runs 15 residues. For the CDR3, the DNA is TGCAGCGCCGAGGGCACGGTAGGTGATAATCAGCCCCAGCATTTT. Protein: CSAEGTVGDNQPQHF.

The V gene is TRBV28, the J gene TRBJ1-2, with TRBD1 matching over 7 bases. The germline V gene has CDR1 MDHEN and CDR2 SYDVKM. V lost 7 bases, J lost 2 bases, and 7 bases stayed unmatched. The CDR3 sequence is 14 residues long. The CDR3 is CASTPGGQNYGYTF. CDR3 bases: TGTGCCAGCACTCCAGGGGGGCAGAACTATGGCTACACCTTC.

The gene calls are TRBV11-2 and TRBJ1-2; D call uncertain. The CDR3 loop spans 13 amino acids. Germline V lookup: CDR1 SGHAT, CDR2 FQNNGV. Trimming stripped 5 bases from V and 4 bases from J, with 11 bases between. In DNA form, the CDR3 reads TGTGCCAGCAGCCGTACAGTCCCCTATGGCTACACCTTC. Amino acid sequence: CASSRTVPYGYTF.

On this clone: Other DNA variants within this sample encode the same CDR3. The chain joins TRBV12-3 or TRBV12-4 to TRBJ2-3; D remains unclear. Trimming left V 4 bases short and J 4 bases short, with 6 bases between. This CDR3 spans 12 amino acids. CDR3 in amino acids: CASSSAPDTQYF. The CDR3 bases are TGTGCCAGCAGTTCCGCGCCAGATACGCAGTATTTT.

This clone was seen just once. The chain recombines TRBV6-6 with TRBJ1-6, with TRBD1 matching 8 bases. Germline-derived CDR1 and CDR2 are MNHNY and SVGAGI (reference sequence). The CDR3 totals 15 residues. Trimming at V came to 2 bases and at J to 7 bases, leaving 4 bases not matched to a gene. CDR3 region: CASSYLGQGNSPLHF. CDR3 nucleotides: TGTGCCAGCAGTTACCTCGGACAGGGCAATTCACCCCTCCACTTT.

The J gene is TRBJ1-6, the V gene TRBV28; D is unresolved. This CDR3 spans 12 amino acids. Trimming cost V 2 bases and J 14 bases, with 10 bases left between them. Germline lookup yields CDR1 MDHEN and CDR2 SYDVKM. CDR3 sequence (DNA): TGTGCCAGCAGTTTAGGGTTGCAAGCCCTCCACTTT. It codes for CASSLGLQALHF. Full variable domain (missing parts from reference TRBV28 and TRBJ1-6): DVKVTQSSRYLVKRTGEKVFLECVQDMDHENMFWYRQDPGLGLRLIYFSYDVKMKEKGDIPEGYSVSREKKERFSLILESASTNQTSMYLCASSLGLQALHFGNGTRLTVT.

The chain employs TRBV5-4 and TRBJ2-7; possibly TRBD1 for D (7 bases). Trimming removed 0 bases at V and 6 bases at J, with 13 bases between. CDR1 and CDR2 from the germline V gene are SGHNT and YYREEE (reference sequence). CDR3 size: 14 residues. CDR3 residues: CASSLGRGALEQYF. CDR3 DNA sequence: TGTGCCAGCAGCTTGGGCAGGGGGGCCCTCGAGCAGTACTTC. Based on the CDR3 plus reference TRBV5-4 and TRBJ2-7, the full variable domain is ETGVTQSPTHLIKTRGQQVTLRCSSQSGHNTVSWYQQALGQGPQFIFQYYREEENGRGNFPPRFSGLQFPNYSSELNVNALELDDSALYLCASSLGRGALEQYFGPGTRLTVT.

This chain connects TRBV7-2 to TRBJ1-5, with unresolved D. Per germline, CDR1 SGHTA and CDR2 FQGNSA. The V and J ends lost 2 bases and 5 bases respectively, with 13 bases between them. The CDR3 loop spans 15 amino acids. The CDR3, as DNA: TGTGCCAGCAGCTTAATATCGGACGGTTATCAGCCCCAGCATTTT. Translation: CASSLISDGYQPQHF.

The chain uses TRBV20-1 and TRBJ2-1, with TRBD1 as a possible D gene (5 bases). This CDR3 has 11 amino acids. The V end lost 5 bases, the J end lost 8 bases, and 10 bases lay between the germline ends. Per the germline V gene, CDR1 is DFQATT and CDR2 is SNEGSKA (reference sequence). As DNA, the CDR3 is TGCAGTGCTGGGGCACGGGATGAGCAGTTCTTC. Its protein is CSAGARDEQFF.

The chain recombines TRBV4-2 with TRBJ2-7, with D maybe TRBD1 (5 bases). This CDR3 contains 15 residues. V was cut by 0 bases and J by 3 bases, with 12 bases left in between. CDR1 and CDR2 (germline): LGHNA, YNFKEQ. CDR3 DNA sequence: TGTGCCAGCAGCCAAGAGAGGACACGAGGCTACGAGCAGTACTTC. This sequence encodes CASSQERTRGYEQYF.

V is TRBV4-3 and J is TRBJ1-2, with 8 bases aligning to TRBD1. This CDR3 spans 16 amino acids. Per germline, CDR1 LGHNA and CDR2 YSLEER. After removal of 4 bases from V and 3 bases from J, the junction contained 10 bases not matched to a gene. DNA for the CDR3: TGCGCCAGCAGCCTCCAGGCGACAGGGGCAGACTATGGCTACACCTTC. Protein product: CASSLQATGADYGYTF.

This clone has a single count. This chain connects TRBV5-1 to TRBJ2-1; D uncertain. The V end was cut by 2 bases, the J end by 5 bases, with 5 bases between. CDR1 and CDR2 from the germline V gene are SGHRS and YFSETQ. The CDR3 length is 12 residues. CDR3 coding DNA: TGCGCCAGCAGCTTTGTAAACAATGAGCAGTTCTTC. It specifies CASSFVNNEQFF.

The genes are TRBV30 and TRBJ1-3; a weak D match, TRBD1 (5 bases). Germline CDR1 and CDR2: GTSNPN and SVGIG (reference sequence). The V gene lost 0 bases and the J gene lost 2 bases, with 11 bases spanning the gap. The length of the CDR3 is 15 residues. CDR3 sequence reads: CAWSVLGTPGNTIYF. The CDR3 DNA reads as TGTGCCTGGAGTGTACTTGGGACCCCTGGAAACACCATATATTTT. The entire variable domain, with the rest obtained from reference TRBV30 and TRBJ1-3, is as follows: SQTIHQWPATLVQPVGSPLSLECTVEGTSNPNLYWYRQAAGRGLQLLFYSVGIGQISSEVPQNLSASRPQDRQFILSSKKLLLSDSGFYLCAWSVLGTPGNTIYFGEGSWLTVV.

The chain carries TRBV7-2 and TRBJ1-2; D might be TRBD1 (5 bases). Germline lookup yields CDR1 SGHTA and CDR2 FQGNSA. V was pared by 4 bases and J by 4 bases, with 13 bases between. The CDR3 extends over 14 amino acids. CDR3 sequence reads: CASSSPPGAYGYTF. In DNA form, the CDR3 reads TGTGCCAGCAGCTCCCCCCCTGGGGCCTATGGCTACACCTTC.

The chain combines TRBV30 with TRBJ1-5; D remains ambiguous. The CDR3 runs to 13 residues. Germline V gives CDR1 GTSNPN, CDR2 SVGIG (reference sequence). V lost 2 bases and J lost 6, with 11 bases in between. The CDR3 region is CAWSSGFGQPQHF. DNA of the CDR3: TGTGCCTGGAGTTCCGGGTTCGGTCAGCCCCAGCATTTT.

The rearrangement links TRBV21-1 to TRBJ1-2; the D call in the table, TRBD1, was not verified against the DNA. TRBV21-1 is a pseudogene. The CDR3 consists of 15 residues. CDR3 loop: CASSSWTGEPGGYTF. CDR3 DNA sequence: TGTGCCAGCAGCTCTTGGACAGGTGAGCCTGGAGGCTACACCTTC.

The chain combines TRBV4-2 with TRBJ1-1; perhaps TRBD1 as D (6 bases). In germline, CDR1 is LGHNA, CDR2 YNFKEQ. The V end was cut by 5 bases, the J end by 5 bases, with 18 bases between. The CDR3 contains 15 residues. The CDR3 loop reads CASSEHTGIGTEAFF. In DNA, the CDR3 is TGTGCCAGCAGCGAACATACAGGGATAGGGACTGAAGCTTTCTTT.

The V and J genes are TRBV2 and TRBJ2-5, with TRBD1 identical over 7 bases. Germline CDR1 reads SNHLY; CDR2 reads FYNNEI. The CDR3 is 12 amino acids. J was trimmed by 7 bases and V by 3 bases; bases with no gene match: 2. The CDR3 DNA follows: TGTGCCAGCAGTGAGACAGGGCCGACCCAGTACTTC. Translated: CASSETGPTQYF.

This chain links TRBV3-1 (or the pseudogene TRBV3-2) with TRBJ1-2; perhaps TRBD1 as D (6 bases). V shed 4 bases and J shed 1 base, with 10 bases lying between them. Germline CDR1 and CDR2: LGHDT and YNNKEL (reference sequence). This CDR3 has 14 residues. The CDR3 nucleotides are TGTGCCAGCAGCCTCCGAGGGGGTAACTATGGCTACACCTTC. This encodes CASSLRGGNYGYTF.

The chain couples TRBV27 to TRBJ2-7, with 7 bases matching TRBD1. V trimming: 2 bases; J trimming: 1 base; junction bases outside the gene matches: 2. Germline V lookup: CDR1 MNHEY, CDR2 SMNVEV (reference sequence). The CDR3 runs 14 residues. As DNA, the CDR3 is TGTGCCAGCAGTTTACGGACAGGATCCTACGAGCAGTACTTC. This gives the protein CASSLRTGSYEQYF.

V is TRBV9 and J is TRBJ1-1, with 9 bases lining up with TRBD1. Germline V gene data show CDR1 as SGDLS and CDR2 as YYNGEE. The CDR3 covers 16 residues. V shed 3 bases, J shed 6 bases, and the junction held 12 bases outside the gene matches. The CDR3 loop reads CASSERPGQGVPEAFF. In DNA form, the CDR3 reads TGTGCCAGCAGCGAGCGACCGGGACAGGGCGTTCCTGAAGCTTTCTTT.

The CDR3 DNA follows: TGTGCCGGCACCCCAACCTTACCCGGGACAGGGGTACGCGAGCAGTACTTC. Amino acid sequence: CAGTPTLPGTGVREQYF. The J gene is TRBJ2-7, the V gene TRBV30; 10 nucleotides match TRBD1. The CDR3 runs to 17 residues. The V gene end was trimmed by 8 bases and the J gene end by 6 bases; junction bases not matched to a gene: 22. The germline V gene has CDR1 GTSNPN and CDR2 SVGIG (reference sequence).

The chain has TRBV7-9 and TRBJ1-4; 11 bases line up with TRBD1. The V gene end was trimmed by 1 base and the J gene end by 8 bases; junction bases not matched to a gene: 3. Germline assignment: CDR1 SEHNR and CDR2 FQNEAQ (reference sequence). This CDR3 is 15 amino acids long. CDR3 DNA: TGTGCCAGCAGCTTAGGGACAGGGGGCCGGGAAAAACTGTTTTTT. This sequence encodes CASSLGTGGREKLFF.

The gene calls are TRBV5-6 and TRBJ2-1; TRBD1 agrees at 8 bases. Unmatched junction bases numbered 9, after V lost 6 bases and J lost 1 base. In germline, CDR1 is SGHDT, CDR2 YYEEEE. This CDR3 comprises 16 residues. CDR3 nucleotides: TGTGCCAGCACCCAAGCCGGGACAGGTTCCTACAATGAGCAGTTCTTC. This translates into CASTQAGTGSYNEQFF. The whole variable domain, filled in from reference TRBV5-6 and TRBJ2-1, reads DAGVTQSPTHLIKTRGQQVTLRCSPKSGHDTVSWYQQALGQGPQFIFQYYEEEERQRGNFPDRFSGHQFPNYSSELNVNALLLGDSALYLCASTQAGTGSYNEQFFGPGTRLTVL.

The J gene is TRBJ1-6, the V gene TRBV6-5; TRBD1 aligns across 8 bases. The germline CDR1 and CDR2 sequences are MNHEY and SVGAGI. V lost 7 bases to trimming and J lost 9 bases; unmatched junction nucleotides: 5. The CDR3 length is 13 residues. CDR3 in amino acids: CASKRTGLSPLHF. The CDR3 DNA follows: TGTGCCAGCAAACGGACAGGGCTTTCACCCCTCCACTTT.

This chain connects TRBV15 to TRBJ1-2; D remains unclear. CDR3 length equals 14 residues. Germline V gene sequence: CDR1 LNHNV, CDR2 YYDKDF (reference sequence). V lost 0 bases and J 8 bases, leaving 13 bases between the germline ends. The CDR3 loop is CATSRDSGPEGYTF. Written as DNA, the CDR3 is TGTGCCACCAGCAGAGATTCCGGGCCCGAGGGCTACACCTTC.

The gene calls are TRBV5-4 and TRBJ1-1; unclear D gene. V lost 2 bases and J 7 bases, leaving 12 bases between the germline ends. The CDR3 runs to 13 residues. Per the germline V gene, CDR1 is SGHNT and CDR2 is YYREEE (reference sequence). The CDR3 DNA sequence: TGTGCCAGCAGCTTCCAAAGAAGCGGTGAAGCTTTCTTT. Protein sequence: CASSFQRSGEAFF.